The 7 T cell receptor beta chains given below trace back to one sample, sequenced in a study of T cells after yellow fever vaccination. TCRdb reprocessed the 5' RACE reads with MiXCR, giving one entry per CDR3 protein. The top ten clones hold about 3.7% of a sample with a few hundred thousand distinct CDR3 sequences, 8.7% of them seen once. The sample in question was CD4+ T cells sorted from PBMCs, obtained 5 days after the yellow fever booster vaccination. These receptors all come from a man between 18 and 29 years old who received the YFV17D yellow fever vaccine.

The chain employs TRBV7-2 and TRBJ2-3; perhaps TRBD2 as D (5 bases). V shed 1 base and J shed 1 base, with 9 bases lying between them. The CDR3 covers 15 residues. Germline values: CDR1 SGHTA, CDR2 FQGNSA. CDR3 sequence reads: CASSLVVSGTDTQYF. The CDR3 coding sequence is TGTGCCAGCAGCTTAGTGGTTAGCGGCACAGATACGCAGTATTTT.

This clonotype has only a few counts. The rearrangement uses TRBV20-1 and TRBJ2-3; 7 bases fit TRBD1. CDR1 DFQATT and CDR2 SNEGSKA come from the germline V gene (reference sequence). V was pared by 3 bases and J by 3 bases, with 15 bases of the junction left unmatched. The CDR3 is 17 residues long. The CDR3 bases are TGCAGTGCTAGGGTACCAACGATCCACAGGGGAACAGATACGCAGTATTTT. It encodes CSARVPTIHRGTDTQYF.

A few counts support this clonotype. The chain couples TRBV5-1 to TRBJ2-7; D possibly corresponds to TRBD1 (6 bases). V was trimmed by 1 base and J by 4 bases, leaving 9 bases between them. The CDR3 extends over 13 amino acids. Looked up from germline, CDR1 is SGHRS and CDR2 is YFSETQ. The CDR3 bases are TGCGCCAGCAGCTTGATTCAGGGGTACGAGCAGTACGTC. Translated, it gives CASSLIQGYEQYV.

This clonotype was seen a handful of times. The chain has TRBV12-3 or TRBV12-4 and TRBJ1-2; weak D call: TRBD1 (6 bases). CDR3 length: 15 amino acids. Trimming stripped 6 bases from V and 4 bases from J, with 18 bases between. The DNA of the CDR3 is TGTGCCAGCAGGGCCACAGGGCGGAAGCTCTATGGCTACACCTTC. It encodes CASRATGRKLYGYTF.

This clonotype was counted between two and nine times. V usage is TRBV4-1 and J usage is TRBJ2-4; a possible D gene is TRBD2 (6 bases). This CDR3 comprises 17 residues. CDR1 is MGHRA, CDR2 YSYEKL, per germline. V lost 4 bases and J 0 bases, leaving 16 bases between the germline ends. The CDR3 loop reads CASSRGEHLLAKNIQYF. CDR3 sequence (DNA): TGCGCCAGCAGCCGGGGGGAACATTTACTAGCCAAAAACATTCAGTACTTC.

This clonotype has more than one count but fewer than ten. The rearrangement uses TRBV20-1 and TRBJ2-5, with 10 bases aligning to TRBD2. The V segment lost 5 bases and the J segment 5 bases; nucleotides outside the gene matches: 5. The CDR3 is made up of 13 amino acids. The germline gives CDR1 DFQATT, CDR2 SNEGSKA (reference sequence). CDR3 in amino acids: CSAGLAAVETQYF. In nucleotides, the CDR3 is TGCAGTGCTGGACTAGCGGCTGTGGAGACCCAGTACTTC.

The chain uses TRBV19 and TRBJ1-2; possible D gene TRBD1, 6 bases. The ends were cut back, 2 bases at V and 8 bases at J, with 24 bases in the middle. CDR3 size: 17 residues. Germline CDR1 and CDR2: LNHDA and SQIVND (reference sequence). CDR3 loop: CASSIRGVRRGASGYTF. DNA of the CDR3: TGTGCCAGTAGTATAAGGGGTGTCCGGCGGGGGGCCTCCGGCTACACCTTC.